This T cell receptor (beta chain) derives from a study of immune heterogeneity within non-small cell lung tumors. TCR beta CDR3 regions came from multiplex PCR with 32 forward V and 13 reverse J primers. TCRdb reanalysed the multiplex PCR reads using MiXCR and keeps one entry per CDR3 protein. This repertoire shows more than 9,500 distinct CDR3 sequences, roughly a third found once; its top ten account for about 11%. The authors used roughly 650 ng of bulk tumor genomic DNA per sample as template. Primary tumors were biopsied several times each, far apart, intraoperatively. Patients went through curative surgery, and their non-small cell lung cancer was untreated and newly diagnosed. By share, this clonotype counts as medium-sized. Germline loops: CDR1 SGHAT, CDR2 FQNNGV. Unmatched junction bases numbered 3, after V lost 3 bases and J lost 2 bases. The CDR3 is 15 amino acids.

This receptor was identified in a man aged 60 to 69 with non-small cell lung cancer. The chain joins TRBV11-2 to TRBJ2-7, with 11 bases fitting TRBD1. Sequencing input: lung tumor tissue. Here the CDR3 reads CASSFGQGATYEQYF. The CDR3 DNA reads as TGTGCCAGCAGCTTCGGACAGGGGGCGACCTACGAGCAGTACTTC.